The next 30 T cell receptor beta chains were all read from a single sample in a study of CD8 T cells in Susac syndrome. The RNA, about 0.45 to 1 ug, was put through reverse transcription using random hexamers. In TCRdb, the immunoSEQ multiplex PCR reads were re-called with MiXCR into one record per CDR3 protein. Here the sample spans about 240,000 distinct CDR3 sequences, roughly 95% being singletons. The sample comprised CD4+ T cells from PBMCs. The receptors derive from a human donor with Susac syndrome.

This clonotype came up once. The CDR3 bases are TGCAGTGCTAGACTCGCGGGAGTGTTCGAGCAGTACTTC. It translates to CSARLAGVFEQYF. The chain links TRBV20-1 to TRBJ2-7; TRBD2 agrees at 7 bases. Germline values: CDR1 DFQATT, CDR2 SNEGSKA (reference sequence). The CDR3 extends over 13 amino acids. J gave up 6 bases and V 2 bases, and 7 bases lay outside the gene matches.

The CDR3 DNA sequence: TGCGCCAGCAGCACCCTGACAGGGAGCGATACGCAGTATTTT. It codes for CASSTLTGSDTQYF. This sequence joins TRBV5-1 and TRBJ2-3, with 7 nucleotides matching TRBD1. The length of the CDR3 is 14 residues. Germline trimming cut 4 bases from V and 6 bases from J; bases unmatched to any gene: 8. Germline V gene lookup returns CDR1 SGHRS and CDR2 YFSETQ. The full variable domain, with the rest looked up from reference TRBV5-1 and TRBJ2-3, is KAGVTQTPRYLIKTRGQQVTLSCSPISGHRSVSWYQQTPGQGLQFLFEYFSETQRNKGNFPGRFSGRQFSNSRSEMNVSTLELGDSALYLCASSTLTGSDTQYFGPGTRLTVL.

The chain couples TRBV7-2 to TRBJ2-7, with TRBD2 as a possible D gene (5 bases). The germline V gene has CDR1 SGHTA and CDR2 FQGNSA. Deletions cut 4 bases from V and 2 bases from J, with 18 bases between. CDR3 length equals 16 residues. The CDR3: CASSWTATAAAYEQYF. As DNA, the CDR3 is TGTGCCAGCAGCTGGACTGCTACTGCCGCCGCCTACGAGCAGTACTTC.

The V call is TRBV20-1, the J call TRBJ1-1; D uncertain. CDR1 and CDR2 from the germline V gene are DFQATT and SNEGSKA (reference sequence). V lost 1 base, J lost 7 bases, and 10 bases lay in between. The CDR3 loop spans 12 amino acids. The CDR3 sequence is CSARALGHEAFF. CDR3 sequence (DNA): TGCAGTGCTAGAGCTCTAGGCCATGAAGCTTTCTTT.

The chain is built from TRBV14 and TRBJ2-2, with a weak D call TRBD2 (6 bases). The CDR3 extends over 15 amino acids. V was shortened by 1 base and J by 6 bases, with 12 bases between the two germline ends. Germline V gives CDR1 SGHDN, CDR2 FVKESK. The CDR3 nucleotides are TGTGCCAGCAGCCAAGCGACTAGAGGGTCCGGGGAGCTGTTTTTT. It specifies CASSQATRGSGELFF.

The rearrangement uses TRBV7-6 and TRBJ2-7; D not resolved. The length of the CDR3 is 15 residues. The V and J ends lost 1 base and 0 bases respectively, with 10 bases between them. Germline V gives CDR1 SGHVS, CDR2 FNYEAQ. The CDR3 DNA follows: TGTGCCAGCAGCTTAGGGCATACCCTCTCCTACGAGCAGTACTTC. As protein: CASSLGHTLSYEQYF.

This sequence joins TRBV30 and TRBJ2-1, with D unclear. From germline, CDR1 is GTSNPN and CDR2 SVGIG (reference sequence). The CDR3 has 11 amino acids. Trimming took off 5 bases at V and 7 bases at J, with 9 bases between the two ends. CDR3 sequence (DNA): TGTGCCTGGGGACGGAGAAATGAGCAGTTCTTC. Its translation is CAWGRRNEQFF.

The chain employs TRBV30 and TRBJ1-5; D gene uncertain. With 1 base removed from V and 5 bases from J, the gap between germline ends came to 6 bases. The CDR3 extends over 12 amino acids. Germline V lookup: CDR1 GTSNPN, CDR2 SVGIG (reference sequence). Here the CDR3 reads CAWSAGDQPQHF. The CDR3 coding sequence is TGTGCCTGGAGTGCTGGGGATCAGCCCCAGCATTTT.

This clonotype was found once. The chain recombines TRBV3-1 with TRBJ2-6; a weak D match, TRBD2 (6 bases). This CDR3 is built from 19 residues. Germline lookup yields CDR1 LGHDT and CDR2 YNNKEL (reference sequence). The V and J ends lost 4 bases and 0 bases respectively, with 19 bases between them. The CDR3: CASSPDLPGLRSGANVLTF. The CDR3 DNA reads as TGTGCCAGCAGCCCGGATTTACCGGGACTCCGCTCTGGGGCCAACGTCCTGACTTTC.

Note on this clonotype: Likely a read error: the CDR3 ends without its conserved phenylalanine or tryptophan. The DNA is omitted, as the CDR3 cannot be located on it reliably, and the CDR3 follows TCRdb's listing. The chain combines TRBV3-1 with TRBJ2-1; the table's D call, TRBD1, was not checked against the DNA. The CDR3 comprises 13 residues, both ends counted. Germline values: CDR1 LGHDT, CDR2 YNNKEL (reference sequence). The CDR3 loop reads CASSQFYRAEMIV.

This rearrangement joins TRBV6-4 to TRBJ2-3; TRBD1 matches at 7 bases. Germline assignment: CDR1 MRHNA and CDR2 SNTAGT. The CDR3 length is 16 residues. Germline trimming cut 5 bases from V and 1 base from J; bases unmatched to any gene: 9. The DNA for the CDR3 is TGTGCCAGCAGTAAAGACAGGGATTTAGGCACAGATACGCAGTATTTT. This encodes CASSKDRDLGTDTQYF.

The genes are TRBV15 and TRBJ2-7; TRBD1 might be the D (5 bases). This CDR3 has 13 residues. V dropped 3 bases and J dropped 4 bases, with 10 bases sitting between them. The V gene's germline CDR1 is LNHNV and CDR2 YYDKDF (reference sequence). The CDR3 DNA reads as TGTGCCACCAGCAGGATGGACAATTACGAGCAGTACTTC. This translates into CATSRMDNYEQYF.

The chain has TRBV29-1 and TRBJ1-1, with TRBD1 matching 8 bases. V shed 1 base and J 10 bases; nucleotides not matched to a gene: 11. The CDR3 runs 14 residues. The germline CDR1 and CDR2 sequences are SQVTM and ANQGSEA. CDR3 in amino acids: CSVEGSGQGGIAFF. The CDR3 nucleotides are TGCAGCGTTGAAGGGTCTGGACAGGGTGGTATAGCTTTCTTT.

The V gene is TRBV6-1, the J gene TRBJ2-2; TRBD2 might be the D (6 bases). The V end lost 5 bases, the J end lost 5 bases, and 18 bases lay between the germline ends. CDR3 length: 16 amino acids. CDR1 MNHNS and CDR2 SASEGT come from the germline V gene. The DNA of the CDR3 is TGTGCCAGCAGTAGAATGGGGGGAGGAGGGACCGGGGAGCTGTTTTTT. Translation gives CASSRMGGGGTGELFF.

The gene calls are TRBV29-1 and TRBJ2-7; D perhaps matches TRBD1 (8 bases). The CDR3 spans 14 residues. Trimming left V 4 bases short and J 3 bases short, with 16 bases between. Germline-derived CDR1 and CDR2 are SQVTM and ANQGSEA. CDR3 region: CSVVNRGGYYEQYF. The DNA for the CDR3 is TGCAGCGTTGTTAACAGGGGGGGCTACTACGAGCAGTACTTC.

The chain links TRBV20-1 to TRBJ2-7; 12 nucleotides match TRBD2. This CDR3 spans 15 amino acids. Per germline, CDR1 DFQATT and CDR2 SNEGSKA (reference sequence). Losses at the gene ends were 2 bases for V and 2 bases for J; bases not matched to a gene: 4. The CDR3: CSARKPSGGAYEQYF. The CDR3 bases are TGCAGTGCTAGAAAGCCTAGCGGGGGGGCCTACGAGCAGTACTTC.

The rearrangement uses TRBV18 and TRBJ1-2; D may be TRBD1 (5 bases). Trimming left V 0 bases short and J 13 bases short, with 21 bases between. Germline CDR1 and CDR2: KGHSH and LQKENI. The CDR3 is 15 residues long. CDR3 coding DNA: TGTGCCAGCTCACCACCGAACACGGGGGAGACACCTGGCACCTTC. Its translation is CASSPPNTGETPGTF.

The chain links TRBV9 to TRBJ1-5; 7 bases align to TRBD1. V was clipped by 3 bases and J by 7 bases; unmatched bases: 7. The length of the CDR3 is 14 residues. In germline, CDR1 is SGDLS, CDR2 YYNGEE. DNA for the CDR3: TGTGCCAGCAGCGGGGACAGTAGTAGCCAGCCCCAGCATTTT. This codes for CASSGDSSSQPQHF.

This chain connects TRBV9 to TRBJ1-4; no reliable D call. The CDR3 covers 14 residues. From germline, CDR1 is SGDLS and CDR2 YYNGEE. The V end lost 3 bases, the J end lost 8 bases, and 14 bases lay between the germline ends. CDR3 sequence (DNA): TGTGCCAGCAGCGCCCCCTCTACGGGGGAAAAACTGTTTTTT. It translates to CASSAPSTGEKLFF.

The chain combines TRBV20-1 with TRBJ2-5; TRBD1 matches 8 bases. Germline CDR1 DFQATT, CDR2 SNEGSKA (reference sequence). There are 14 residues in the CDR3. V shed 0 bases and J 5 bases; nucleotides not matched to a gene: 5. CDR3 sequence: CSARDAGGPETQYF. DNA of the CDR3: TGCAGTGCTAGAGACGCAGGGGGCCCCGAGACCCAGTACTTC.

This rearrangement joins TRBV24-1 to TRBJ2-5; either TRBD1 or TRBD2 may fit D (5 bases each). Germline V CDR1 and CDR2: KGHDR, SFDVKD. V dropped 7 bases and J dropped 1 base, with 21 bases sitting between them. There are 17 residues in the CDR3. CDR3 loop: CATSPSAGREFQETQYF. DNA of the CDR3: TGTGCCACCAGCCCCTCGGCGGGCAGGGAATTCCAAGAGACCCAGTACTTC.

The rearrangement uses TRBV3-1 and TRBJ2-5, with D unresolved. The CDR3 contains 13 residues. The germline V and J ends were trimmed by 7 bases and 5 bases, with 14 bases remaining between them. Per germline, CDR1 LGHDT and CDR2 YNNKEL (reference sequence). The CDR3 region is CASTGLARETQYF. For the CDR3, the DNA is TGTGCCAGCACGGGCCTCGCTAGGGAGACCCAGTACTTC.

The chain uses TRBV7-3 and TRBJ2-5; D is undetermined. V shed 4 bases and J shed 10 bases, with 10 bases lying between them. The CDR3 runs to 11 residues. The germline V gene encodes CDR1 SGHTA and CDR2 FQGTGA. The CDR3 is CASSSSGGQYF. In DNA, the CDR3 is TGTGCCAGCAGCTCATCCGGTGGCCAGTACTTC.

V and J are TRBV29-1 and TRBJ2-7, with 8 bases lining up with TRBD1. The CDR3 contains 12 residues. Germline CDR1 and CDR2: SQVTM and ANQGSEA. The V segment lost 4 bases and the J segment 4 bases; nucleotides outside the gene matches: 3. CDR3 sequence: CSVVDRGYEQYF. The CDR3 nucleotides are TGCAGCGTTGTAGACAGGGGTTACGAGCAGTACTTC.

V is TRBV30 and J is TRBJ1-2; unclear D gene. Germline V gene lookup returns CDR1 GTSNPN and CDR2 SVGIG (reference sequence). The V gene lost 1 base and the J gene lost 0 bases, with 6 bases spanning the gap. The CDR3 totals 13 residues. As DNA, the CDR3 is TGTGCCTGGAGTGGGAATGCTAACTATGGCTACACCTTC. Residues: CAWSGNANYGYTF.

The chain uses TRBV18 and TRBJ2-5, with 8 bases matching TRBD2. The germline CDR1 and CDR2 sequences are KGHSH and LQKENI. The CDR3 extends over 16 amino acids. V lost 1 base to trimming and J lost 5 bases; unmatched junction nucleotides: 9. CDR3: CASSPRAGRAGETQYF. The CDR3 coding sequence is TGTGCCAGCTCACCACGGGCCGGGAGGGCCGGTGAGACCCAGTACTTC.

The chain links TRBV12-3 or TRBV12-4 to TRBJ1-2, with D hard to call. CDR3 length: 13 amino acids. The V end lost 5 bases, the J end lost 8 bases, and 15 bases lay between the germline ends. CDR3 protein: CASSARVLGGYTF. CDR3 coding DNA: TGTGCCAGCAGTGCACGGGTGCTCGGCGGCTACACCTTC.

The rearrangement uses TRBV9 and TRBJ2-5, with 8 bases aligning to TRBD2. The V segment lost 1 base and the J segment 3 bases; nucleotides outside the gene matches: 5. In germline, CDR1 is SGDLS, CDR2 YYNGEE. This CDR3 region has 15 residues. CDR3 nucleotide sequence: TGTGCCAGCAGCGTAACCCTTAGCGGGAAAGAGACCCAGTACTTC. Its protein is CASSVTLSGKETQYF.

The rearrangement uses TRBV2 and TRBJ2-7, with a tentative D call TRBD1 (6 bases). Germline-derived CDR1 and CDR2 are SNHLY and FYNNEI. Trimming pared 6 bases from V and 3 bases from J, leaving 9 bases between. The CDR3 has 12 residues. Here the CDR3 reads CASRRRGYEQYF. As DNA, the CDR3 is TGTGCCAGCAGACGCAGGGGCTACGAGCAGTACTTC. Complete variable domain (other parts from reference TRBV2 and TRBJ2-7): EPEVTQTPSHQVTQMGQEVILRCVPISNHLYFYWYRQILGQKVEFLVSFYNNEISEKSEIFDDQFSVERPDGSNFTLKIRSTKLEDSAMYFCASRRRGYEQYFGPGTRLTVT.

V is TRBV30 and J is TRBJ1-5, with D maybe TRBD1 (5 bases). Germline V CDR1 and CDR2: GTSNPN, SVGIG (reference sequence). This CDR3 is 15 amino acids long. Trimming removed 0 bases from V and 9 bases from J, with 18 bases in between. Here the CDR3 DNA reads TGTGCCTGGAGTGTACTTGGGGCGGCGGGATTGCCCCAGCATTTT. Encoded protein: CAWSVLGAAGLPQHF.